The clone carrying this T cell receptor (beta chain) was observed a few times. Germline lookup yields CDR1 MDHEN and CDR2 SYDVKM. Trimming left V 5 bases short and J 0 bases short, with 14 bases between. The CDR3 has 17 residues. This record comes from a study of T-cell reconstitution after alpha-beta-depleted transplantation in children. Preparation of the TCRbeta library involved a method that used unique molecular identifiers. TCRdb used MiXCR to reprocess the PCR reads, holding one entry per CDR3 protein. The sample records about 420,000 distinct CDR3 sequences, 15% to 20% being singletons. The sample in question was PBMCs, mostly from graft donor cells, obtained 360 days after TCRalphabeta/CD19-depleted stem cell transplant. This TCR was sampled from a boy less than two years old who had a stem cell transplant for Wiskott-Aldrich syndrome, so the T cells may come from the graft donor. The chain joins TRBV28 to TRBJ2-6; D is perhaps TRBD1 (7 bases). CDR3 sequence: CASSVLRGASGANVLTF. The DNA for the CDR3 is TGTGCCAGCAGTGTCCTCAGGGGGGCCTCTGGGGCCAACGTCCTGACTTTC.